Listed below are T cell receptor beta chains from one sample, sequenced in a study of post-analysis software for immune sequencing data. TCRdb analysed the PCR reads with MiXCR anew, one entry per CDR3 protein. Seen here are roughly 800,000 distinct CDR3 sequences, just over 45% observed once, and the top ten hold over 4.5%. Sequencing input: blood. The receptor set was obtained from a girl aged 5-17 years with multiple sclerosis. CDR3s include the opening cysteine and the closing phenylalanine or tryptophan. The D gene is left open where the match is weak. The size of a clone is reported for some rows only, either as once, few or many, or as a class for expanded clones.

cdr3_aa cdr3_nt j_call d_call v_call clone_size
CSASGLAEGNEQFF TGCAGTGCTAGCGGTCTAGCGGAGGGCAATGAGCAGTTCTTC TRBJ2-1 TRBD2 TRBV20-1 .
CASSRSGNQETQYF TGTGCCAGCAGCCGTAGCGGGAACCAAGAGACCCAGTACTTC TRBJ2-5 TRBD2 TRBV7-9 .
CASSADAWGYQETQYF TGTGCCAGCAGCGCCGACGCGTGGGGGTACCAAGAGACCCAGTACTTC TRBJ2-5 . TRBV9 few
CASRFGEGTEAFF TGCGCCAGCAGGTTCGGGGAGGGGACTGAAGCTTTCTTT TRBJ1-1 . TRBV5-1 .
CASSRGRSTEAFF TGCGCCAGCAGCCGGGGGAGGAGCACTGAAGCTTTCTTT TRBJ1-1 . TRBV4-1 few
CSAPRDRTDQETQYF TGCAGTGCACCAAGGGACAGGACTGACCAAGAGACCCAGTACTTC TRBJ2-5 TRBD1 TRBV20-1 .
CASSFRLAGNEQYF TGTGCCAGCAGTTTTAGGCTAGCAGGAAACGAGCAGTACTTC TRBJ2-7 . TRBV12-3/TRBV12-4 few
CASSISGDLYEQYF TGTGCCAGTAGTATCAGCGGGGATCTCTACGAGCAGTACTTC TRBJ2-7 TRBD2 TRBV19 .
CASSFLGTGVYGYTF TGTGCCAGCAGTTTTCTCGGGACAGGGGTATATGGCTACACCTTC TRBJ1-2 TRBD1 TRBV27 .
CASSEPTLAYF TGTGCCAGCAGTGAACCTACCCTAGCGTATTTT TRBJ2-3 . TRBV2 .
CATSRAGREQYF TGTGCCACCAGCAGAGCTGGAAGGGAGCAGTACTTC TRBJ2-7 . TRBV15 few
CATSDRTSGSTDTQYF TGTGCCACCAGTGATCGGACTAGCGGGAGCACAGATACGCAGTATTTT TRBJ2-3 TRBD2 TRBV24-1 many
CASSKDRGQNTEAFF TGTGCCAGCAGCAAGGACAGGGGACAGAACACTGAAGCTTTCTTT TRBJ1-1 TRBD1 TRBV7-3 .
CASSRTGLSEKRFF TGTGCCAGCAGCCGAACAGGGTTATCTGAAAAACGGTTTTTT TRBJ1-4 . TRBV14 .
CASSPTSLAGGVQYF TGCGCCAGCAGCCCGACCTCACTAGCGGGAGGAGTCCAGTACTTC TRBJ2-7 TRBD2 TRBV5-1 few
CSVDGTGATGEAFF TGCAGCGTTGATGGGACAGGGGCAACCGGTGAAGCTTTCTTT TRBJ1-1 TRBD1 TRBV29-1 few
CASSLPTPGIHGYTF TGCGCCAGCAGCCTACCGACCCCAGGGATTCATGGCTACACCTTC TRBJ1-2 . TRBV5-1 .